These T cell receptor beta chains were read from a single sample in a study of glioma-infiltrating T cells after dendritic cell vaccination. The method was immunoSEQ multiplex PCR; TCRdb's version includes in-frame clones alone and lacks a portion of them. The sample has some 70,000 clones, about 86% seen once. This specimen was blood, taken before dendritic cell vaccination. The receptor set was obtained from a human donor with glioblastoma. CDR3s include the opening cysteine and the closing phenylalanine or tryptophan. The D gene is left open where the match is weak.

V gene: TRBV7-8
D gene: NA
J gene: TRBJ2-1
CDR3 protein: CASTSTGVSNEQFF

V gene: TRBV5-4
D gene: NA
J gene: TRBJ1-2
CDR3 protein: CASSNAMNGVANYGYTF

V gene: TRBV11-1
D gene: NA
J gene: TRBJ2-1
CDR3 protein: CASSLGPGSSYNEQFF

V gene: TRBV6-1
D gene: TRBD2
J gene: TRBJ2-7
CDR3 protein: CASRELAGASYEQYF

V gene: TRBV5-1
D gene: TRBD1
J gene: TRBJ1-6
CDR3 protein: CASSLGQGDNSPLHF

V gene: TRBV5-1
D gene: TRBD2
J gene: TRBJ2-1
CDR3 protein: CASSLSAGAQGNEQFF

V gene: TRBV7-8
D gene: NA
J gene: TRBJ2-1
CDR3 protein: CASSLGTSYNEQFF

V gene: TRBV9
D gene: NA
J gene: TRBJ1-1
CDR3 protein: CASSPATVRTEAFF

V gene: TRBV5-1
D gene: TRBD1
J gene: TRBJ1-1
CDR3 protein: CASSWITGDTEAFF

V gene: TRBV2
D gene: TRBD2
J gene: TRBJ2-2
CDR3 protein: CASSVGLAITGELFF

V gene: TRBV7-6
D gene: TRBD2
J gene: TRBJ2-2
CDR3 protein: CASSSLPRTSGVGELFF

V gene: TRBV4-3
D gene: NA
J gene: TRBJ1-6
CDR3 protein: CASSQDAAGYNSPLHF

V gene: TRBV4-1
D gene: TRBD1
J gene: TRBJ2-7
CDR3 protein: CASSLATGDEQYF

V gene: TRBV19
D gene: NA
J gene: TRBJ1-2
CDR3 protein: CASSKVELDYGYTF

V gene: TRBV6-6
D gene: NA
J gene: TRBJ2-2
CDR3 protein: CASSYPRLNTGELFF

V gene: TRBV15
D gene: NA
J gene: TRBJ1-5
CDR3 protein: CATSRDSSGGQPQHF

V gene: TRBV6-5
D gene: NA
J gene: TRBJ2-3
CDR3 protein: CASSYRGAVDTQYF

V gene: TRBV5-1
D gene: TRBD2
J gene: TRBJ2-2
CDR3 protein: CASSTLAGGSTGELFF

V gene: TRBV6-5
D gene: NA
J gene: TRBJ1-6
CDR3 protein: CASKIGEGNSPLHF

V gene: TRBV7-9
D gene: TRBD2
J gene: TRBJ2-2
CDR3 protein: CASSTTAGEAFGELFF

V gene: TRBV18
D gene: NA
J gene: TRBJ2-6
CDR3 protein: CASSPKEGAEGANVLTF

V gene: TRBV12-5
D gene: TRBD2
J gene: TRBJ2-1
CDR3 protein: CASGSGLDLEQFF

V gene: TRBV5-1
D gene: NA
J gene: TRBJ1-1
CDR3 protein: CASSLVALESAEAFF

V gene: TRBV7-7
D gene: TRBD1
J gene: TRBJ2-1
CDR3 protein: CASSQGQYNEQFF

V gene: TRBV7-2
D gene: NA
J gene: TRBJ1-5
CDR3 protein: CASSLDGRGSQPQHF

V gene: TRBV6-1
D gene: NA
J gene: TRBJ2-5
CDR3 protein: CASRNYQETQYF

V gene: TRBV7-2
D gene: NA
J gene: TRBJ1-2
CDR3 protein: CASSLSWGGDYGYTF

V gene: TRBV5-1
D gene: NA
J gene: TRBJ1-2
CDR3 protein: CASSLDRVYGYTF

V gene: TRBV27
D gene: TRBD1
J gene: TRBJ1-4
CDR3 protein: CASSKGTGGEEKLFF

V gene: TRBV5-1
D gene: NA
J gene: TRBJ2-5
CDR3 protein: CASSSSGRETQYF

V gene: TRBV7-9
D gene: TRBD2
J gene: TRBJ2-1
CDR3 protein: CASSPAGAGGNNEQFF

V gene: TRBV2
D gene: NA
J gene: TRBJ2-7
CDR3 protein: CASRPDGRQYF

V gene: TRBV7-2
D gene: TRBD1
J gene: TRBJ1-5
CDR3 protein: CASSLGGQEYQPQHF

V gene: TRBV6-5
D gene: NA
J gene: TRBJ1-2
CDR3 protein: CASSYFPGDGYTF

V gene: TRBV27
D gene: NA
J gene: TRBJ1-3
CDR3 protein: CASSSGNSGNTIYF

V gene: TRBV6-5
D gene: TRBD2
J gene: TRBJ2-3
CDR3 protein: CASSLAGTDTQYF

V gene: TRBV19
D gene: NA
J gene: TRBJ2-7
CDR3 protein: CASSPGLRVSYEQYF

V gene: TRBV5-1
D gene: NA
J gene: TRBJ1-6
CDR3 protein: CASSSGGSTYNSPLHF

V gene: TRBV5-1
D gene: TRBD2
J gene: TRBJ2-1
CDR3 protein: CASSLVSGGYNEQFF

V gene: TRBV6-6
D gene: NA
J gene: TRBJ2-7
CDR3 protein: CASSYSIAGADYEQYF

V gene: TRBV7-2
D gene: NA
J gene: TRBJ1-2
CDR3 protein: CASSRTGNYGYTF

V gene: TRBV5-1
D gene: TRBD1
J gene: TRBJ1-2
CDR3 protein: CASSLGTGDYGYTF

V gene: TRBV30
D gene: NA
J gene: TRBJ2-7
CDR3 protein: CAWSVSRVRPYEQYF